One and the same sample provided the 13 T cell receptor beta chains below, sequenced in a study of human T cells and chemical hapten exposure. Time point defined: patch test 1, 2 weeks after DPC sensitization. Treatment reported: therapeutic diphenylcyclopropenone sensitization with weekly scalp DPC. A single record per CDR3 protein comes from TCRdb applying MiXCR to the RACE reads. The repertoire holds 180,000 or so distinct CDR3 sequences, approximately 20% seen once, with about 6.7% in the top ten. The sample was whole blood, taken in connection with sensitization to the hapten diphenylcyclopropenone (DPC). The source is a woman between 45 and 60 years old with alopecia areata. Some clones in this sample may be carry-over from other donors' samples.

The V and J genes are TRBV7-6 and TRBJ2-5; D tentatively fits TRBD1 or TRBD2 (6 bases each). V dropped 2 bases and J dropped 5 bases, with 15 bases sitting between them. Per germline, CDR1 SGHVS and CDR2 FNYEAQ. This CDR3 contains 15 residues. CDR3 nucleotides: TGTGCCAGCAGCTTAAGGTTGGGGGGCGCTGAGACCCAGTACTTC. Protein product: CASSLRLGGAETQYF.

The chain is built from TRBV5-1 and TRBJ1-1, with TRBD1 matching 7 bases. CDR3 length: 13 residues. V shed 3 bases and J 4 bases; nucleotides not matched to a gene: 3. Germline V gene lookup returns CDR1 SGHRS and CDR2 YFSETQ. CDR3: CASSWGQTTEAFF. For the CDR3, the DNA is TGCGCCAGCAGCTGGGGACAGACCACTGAAGCTTTCTTT. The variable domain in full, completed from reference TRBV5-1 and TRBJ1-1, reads KAGVTQTPRYLIKTRGQQVTLSCSPISGHRSVSWYQQTPGQGLQFLFEYFSETQRNKGNFPGRFSGRQFSNSRSEMNVSTLELGDSALYLCASSWGQTTEAFFGQGTRLTVV.

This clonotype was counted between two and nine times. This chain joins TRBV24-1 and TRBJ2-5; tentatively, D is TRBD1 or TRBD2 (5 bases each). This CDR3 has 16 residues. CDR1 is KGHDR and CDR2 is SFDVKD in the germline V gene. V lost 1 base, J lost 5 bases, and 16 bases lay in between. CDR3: CATSDFRLGTQETQYF. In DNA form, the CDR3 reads TGTGCCACCAGTGATTTCCGATTAGGGACCCAGGAGACCCAGTACTTC.

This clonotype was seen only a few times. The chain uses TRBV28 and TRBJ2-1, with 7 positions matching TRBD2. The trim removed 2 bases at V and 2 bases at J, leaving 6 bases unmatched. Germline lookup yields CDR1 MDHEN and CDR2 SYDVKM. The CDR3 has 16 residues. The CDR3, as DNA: TGTGCCAGCAGTTTAGGGCCGGGACTACCCTACAATGAGCAGTTCTTC. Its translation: CASSLGPGLPYNEQFF.

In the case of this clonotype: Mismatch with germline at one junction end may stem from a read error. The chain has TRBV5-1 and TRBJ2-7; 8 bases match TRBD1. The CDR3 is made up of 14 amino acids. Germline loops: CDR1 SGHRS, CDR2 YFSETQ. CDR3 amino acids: CASSSDRARYEQYF. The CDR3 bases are TGTGCCAGCAGCTCGGACAGGGCCAGGTACGAGCAGTACTTC.

Here the CDR3 DNA reads TGTGCCAGCAGTTTATGGGGGGTCAGCGGGGAGCTGTTTTTT. This translates into CASSLWGVSGELFF. V usage is TRBV12-3 or TRBV12-4 and J usage is TRBJ2-2; D may be TRBD2 (6 bases). V was shortened by 2 bases and J by 7 bases, with 11 bases between the two germline ends. The CDR3 is made up of 14 amino acids.

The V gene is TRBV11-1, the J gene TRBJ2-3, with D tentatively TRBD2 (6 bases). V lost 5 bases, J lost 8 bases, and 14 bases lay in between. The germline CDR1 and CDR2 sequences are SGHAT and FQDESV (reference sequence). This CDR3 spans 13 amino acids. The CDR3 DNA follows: TGTGCCAGCAGCCCCTTTAGGGGAGGTACGCAGTATTTT. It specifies CASSPFRGGTQYF.

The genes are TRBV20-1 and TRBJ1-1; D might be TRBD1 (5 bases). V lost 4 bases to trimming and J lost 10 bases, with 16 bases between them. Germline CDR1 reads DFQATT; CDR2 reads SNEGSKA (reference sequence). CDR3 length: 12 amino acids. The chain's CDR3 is CSANRREHTAFF. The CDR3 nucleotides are TGCAGTGCTAACAGGCGGGAACATACAGCTTTCTTT.

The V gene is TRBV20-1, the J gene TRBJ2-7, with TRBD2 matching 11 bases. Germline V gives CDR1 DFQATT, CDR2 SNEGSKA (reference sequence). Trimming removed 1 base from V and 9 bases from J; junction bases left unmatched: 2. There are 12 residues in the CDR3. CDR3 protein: CSARASGGLQYF. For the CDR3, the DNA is TGCAGTGCTAGAGCTAGCGGGGGGCTGCAGTACTTC.

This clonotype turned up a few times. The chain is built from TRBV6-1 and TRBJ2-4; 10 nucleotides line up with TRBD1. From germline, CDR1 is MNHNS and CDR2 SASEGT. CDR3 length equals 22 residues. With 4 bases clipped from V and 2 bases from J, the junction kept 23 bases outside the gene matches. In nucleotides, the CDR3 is TGTGCCAGCAGTGCCCAAACCGGGACAGGGGCAGGAAGGAGTCTAACCAAAAACATTCAGTACTTC. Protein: CASSAQTGTGAGRSLTKNIQYF.

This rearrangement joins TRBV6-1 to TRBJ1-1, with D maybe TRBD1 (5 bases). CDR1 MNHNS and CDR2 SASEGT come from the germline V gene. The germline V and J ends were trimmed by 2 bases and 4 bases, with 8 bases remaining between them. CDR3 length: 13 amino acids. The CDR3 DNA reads TGTGCCAGCAGTGAACTGGGGGTCACTGAAGCTTTCTTT. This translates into CASSELGVTEAFF.

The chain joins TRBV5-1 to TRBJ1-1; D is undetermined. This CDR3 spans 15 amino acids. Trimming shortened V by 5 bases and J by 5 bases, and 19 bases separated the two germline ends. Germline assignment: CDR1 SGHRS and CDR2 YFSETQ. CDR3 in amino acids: CASSSLRSSQTEAFF. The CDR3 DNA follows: TGCGCCAGCAGTTCTCTACGGAGCTCTCAGACTGAAGCTTTCTTT.

The CDR3 sequence: CASSYSRFGLPTEAFF. The CDR3 nucleotides are TGTGCCAGCAGTTACTCGAGATTTGGACTCCCCACTGAAGCTTTCTTT. The chain uses TRBV6-5 and TRBJ1-1; no firm D call. Germline V gene lookup returns CDR1 MNHEY and CDR2 SVGAGI. This CDR3 comprises 16 residues. With 0 bases removed from V and 4 bases from J, the gap between germline ends came to 15 bases.